The TCR beta chain under discussion was sequenced for a study of blood T cell repertoires in COVID-19. Study details: Sources were T cells, B-cell-depleted T cells, or PBMCs; the material itself was cDNA or gDNA.

Between the trimmed V and J ends, which lost 8 bases and 8 bases, there was a span of 24 bases. The length of the CDR3 is 15 residues. Germline V gives CDR1 MNHEY, CDR2 SVGAGI. In the authors' workflow: Scientists estimated how many nucleated cells there were by amplifying reference gene primers. Repertoires were generated with immunoSEQ multiplex PCR, while TCRdb's copy carries only in-frame clones and drops some. The DNA gave D and trimming, while V, J and clone size come from that table. The repertoire consists of approximately 300,000 clones, with about nine tenths occurring once and the leading ten covering 3% to 4%.

The chain uses TRBV6-5 and TRBJ1-2, with D perhaps matching TRBD1 (6 bases). Sequencing input: peripheral blood. This clonotype was sampled from a middle-aged woman with acute or convalescent COVID-19. This CDR3 reads CASFEVGEDRRGYTF. CDR3 coding DNA: TGTGCCAGCTTTGAGGTGGGGGAAGACAGGCGCGGCTACACCTTC.